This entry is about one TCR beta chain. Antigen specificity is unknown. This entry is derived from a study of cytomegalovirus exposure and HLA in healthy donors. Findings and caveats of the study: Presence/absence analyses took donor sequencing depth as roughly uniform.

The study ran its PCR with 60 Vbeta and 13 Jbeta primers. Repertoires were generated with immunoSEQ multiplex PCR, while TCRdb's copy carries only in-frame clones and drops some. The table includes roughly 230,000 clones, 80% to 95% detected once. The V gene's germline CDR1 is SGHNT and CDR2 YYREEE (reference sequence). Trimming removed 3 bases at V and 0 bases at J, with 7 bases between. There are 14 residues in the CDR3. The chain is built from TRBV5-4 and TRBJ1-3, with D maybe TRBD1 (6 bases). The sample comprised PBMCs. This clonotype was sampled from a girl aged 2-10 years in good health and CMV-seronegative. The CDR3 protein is CASSWGHSGNTIYF. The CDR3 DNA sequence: TGTGCCAGCAGCTGGGGACACTCTGGAAACACCATATATTTT.